This entry lists 28 T cell receptor delta chains sequenced from one sample in a study of γδ T cells in repeated Plasmodium falciparum infection (dated by TCRdb to the early 2020s). For bulk TCR repertoire analysis, Vgamma9/Vdelta2+ and Vdelta2-negative gammadelta T cell populations were flow-sorted out of peripheral blood mononuclear cells. The library was made by multiplex PCR. The sequencer listed for this sample is Illumina MiSeq. For TCRdb, the public reads were processed anew by CATT, and duplicate DNA sequences were folded into one row. The sample yields 93,000 or so delta-chain clones; 0.75% to 1% were counted once. The leading ten clones occupy more than 9% of the sample. Material for sequencing was gamma-delta T cells from blood. The receptor source for this set is a pool of human donors (malaria-infected and uninfected, not separated).

This clone was recorded many times. The protein in TCRdb stems from a much larger clone and differs at residue 3 from this DNA's translation, likely a read error; here the protein is translated from the DNA. J is TRDJ2 and V is TRDV1, with D possibly being TRDD3 (5 bases). The CDR3 has 17 amino acids. CDR1 and CDR2 (germline): TSWWSYY, QGS. CDR3 DNA sequence: TGTGCTCATGGGGAAGTAGTACTGGATCCAGTGACAGCACAACTCTTCTTT. This translates into CAHGEVVLDPVTAQLFF.

As to this clone: A far bigger clonotype differs at one base, so this is likely a read error. This CDR3 is also generated by other DNA sequences in the sample. This chain connects TRDV2 to TRDJ1; D is unclear. TCRdb lists no J gene, so it was determined here by aligning the DNA to germline. CDR3 length: 19 amino acids. Germline V gene data show CDR1 as GEAIGNYY and CDR2 as EKD. CDR3 in DNA: TGTGCCTGTGTGGGCACTTGGAAAGGAATCTCACTCCACACCGACAAACTCATCTTT. Amino acids: CACVGTWKGISLHTDKLIF.

On this clone itself: TCRdb's protein for this DNA is that of a much larger clone and differs from the translation at residue 18, likely a read error; the protein shown is the DNA translation. The chain links TRDV1 to TRDJ1, with TRDD3 matching over 9 bases. The CDR3 sequence is 21 residues long. The germline gives CDR1 TSWWSYY, CDR2 QGS. The DNA of the CDR3 is TGTGCTCTTGGGGAAACCACCGGCCTTCTTTGGGGGATAAGGTACACCGATAGACTCATCTTT. This encodes CALGETTGLLWGIRYTDRLIF.

This clone was seen a few times. This is likely an artifact of a read error, given a far larger clone one base away. Other nucleotide sequences from this sample produce the same CDR3. V is TRDV1 and J is TRDJ1, with 7 bases that match TRDD3. No J gene was available from TCRdb, and it was assigned here by a germline match of the DNA. Germline CDR1 reads TSWWSYY; CDR2 reads QGS. CDR3 length: 16 residues. The chain's CDR3 is CALGEEADTCTDKLIF. The CDR3 coding sequence is TGCGCTCTTGGGGAAGAGGCGGATACGTGCACCGATAAACTCATCTTT.

This clone came up a few times. The TCRdb record carries a much larger clone's protein, which differs from this DNA's translation at residue 16; a read error is the likely cause, and the protein listed here is the DNA translation. The gene calls are TRDV1 and TRDJ1; D call uncertain. The germline V gene encodes CDR1 TSWWSYY and CDR2 QGS. CDR3 length: 19 amino acids. This CDR3 reads CALGELKVTTVRYTDELIF. The DNA for the CDR3 is TGTGCTCTTGGGGAACTAAAGGTGACTACTGTTCGGTACACCGATGAACTCATCTTT.

A remark on this clone: A far larger clone is only one base removed, so a read error is likely. Additional DNA sequences in this sample encode the identical CDR3. The chain has TRDV1 and TRDJ1, with D maybe TRDD3 (5 bases). TCRdb leaves out the J gene; it was filled in here by matching the DNA to germline. CDR3 length: 19 amino acids. The germline CDR1 and CDR2 sequences are TSWWSYY and QGS. CDR3 loop: CALGELVGIGRKQADKLIF. CDR3 nucleotide sequence: TGTGCTCTCGGGGAACTAGTTGGTATTGGGCGGAAACAAGCCGATAAACTCATCTTT.

Turning to this clone: The protein TCRdb gives is from a much larger clone and does not agree with this DNA's translation at residue 14, likely a read error; the protein shown here comes from the DNA. This chain joins TRDV1 and TRDJ1, with TRDD3 matching 11 bases. The J gene, not given by TCRdb, was assigned here from a germline match of the nucleotide sequence. V lost 2 bases to trimming and J lost 0 bases; unmatched junction nucleotides: 23. CDR3 length equals 23 residues. Germline CDR1 is TSWWSYY and CDR2 is QGS. CDR3 loop: CALGEDRRIVLGDMLRYTDKLIF. CDR3 DNA: TGTGCTCTTGGGGAAGATAGAAGAATTGTACTGGGGGATATGCTCCGATACACCGATAAACTCATCTTT.

Worth noting for this clone: A far larger clone differs by one base, so this is likely a read error. Other DNA sequences in the sample encode the same CDR3. This chain connects TRDV1 to TRDJ1; TRDD3 might be the D (6 bases). The J gene, left out of TCRdb, was set here by checking the DNA against germline. This CDR3 comprises 18 residues. Trimming cost V 0 bases and J 0 bases, with 17 bases left between them. The germline V gene has CDR1 TSWWSYY and CDR2 QGS. CDR3 DNA: TGTGCTCTTGGGGAACTGAGGGGGACCCTAGCCTACACCGATAAACTCATCTTT. The encoded protein is CALGELRGTLAYTDKLIF.

A few counts support this clone. A read error likely explains this, since a far larger clone differs by one base. Other DNA sequences in this specimen translate into the identical CDR3. The V gene is TRDV2, but the J gene lacks a call; the table's D call of TRDD3 was not tested on the DNA. The CDR3 runs 18 residues. Germline CDR1 is GEAIGNYY and CDR2 is EKD. CDR3 amino acids: CACDTVGMGDTRIGELIF. The CDR3 nucleotides read TGTGCCTGTGACACCGTCGGGATGGGGGATACCCGTATCGGTGAGCTCATCTTT.

This clone has just a few counts. This DNA's translation differs at residue 4 from TCRdb's protein, which comes from a much larger clone; a read error is likely, and the protein shown is translated from the DNA. The CDR3 bases are TGTGCCTGTTACACCGGTGGGATGGGTACCGATAAACTCATCTTT. Translated: CACYTGGMGTDKLIF. The chain employs TRDV2 and TRDJ1, with D tentatively TRDD3 (5 bases). Germline loops: CDR1 GEAIGNYY, CDR2 EKD. The CDR3 covers 15 residues.

To note about this clone: A far larger clone is a single base away, which makes a read error likely. Within the sample, other DNA sequences also encode this same CDR3. The chain uses TRDV1 and TRDJ4; 7 bases are shared with TRDD3. The J gene is not listed in TCRdb, so it was assigned here from a DNA match to germline. This CDR3 comprises 16 residues. CDR1 is TSWWSYY, CDR2 QGS, per germline. The CDR3 loop is CALGLWGTRRPRPLIF. DNA of the CDR3: TGTGCCCTTGGGTTATGGGGGACTCGACGCCCCAGACCCCTGATCTTT.

As concerns this clone: TCRdb's entry gives the protein of a much larger clone, which mismatches this DNA's translation at residue 11, likely from a read error; the protein reported here is translated from the DNA. The rearrangement uses TRDV1 and TRDJ1, with 8 bases lining up with TRDD3. The CDR3 is 18 amino acids. Germline CDR1 and CDR2: TSWWSYY and QGS. The V gene end was trimmed by 5 bases and the J gene end by 2 bases; junction bases not matched to a gene: 16. The CDR3 bases are TGTGCTCTTGGGACCAGACCCTGGGGGACCCCCGAGACCGATAAACTCATCTTT. Protein sequence: CALGTRPWGTPETDKLIF.

About this clone itself: TCRdb has a much larger clone's protein, which differs at residue 10 from the translation of this DNA, likely because of a read error; what is shown is the protein translated from the DNA. This chain links TRDV1 with TRDJ1; tentative D call: TRDD3 (5 bases). No J gene is reported in TCRdb; it was inferred here by comparing the DNA with germline. Germline CDR1 and CDR2: TSWWSYY and QGS. The germline V and J ends were trimmed by 2 bases and 2 bases, with 24 bases remaining between them. The CDR3 extends over 19 amino acids. The CDR3 loop is CALGEVNFYLGILTDKLIF. The DNA of the CDR3 is TGTGCTCTTGGGGAAGTGAATTTCTACCTCGGGATTCTGACCGATAAACTCATCTTT.

In the case of this clone: This DNA's translation differs at residue 7 from TCRdb's protein, which comes from a much larger clone; a read error is likely, and the protein shown is translated from the DNA. The V gene is TRDV2, the J gene TRDJ1; the D gene is possibly TRDD3 (5 bases). TCRdb records no J gene; here it was assigned by comparing the DNA to germline. In germline, CDR1 is GEAIGNYY, CDR2 EKD. The CDR3 is 14 amino acids. The V end was cut by 0 bases, the J end by 3 bases, with 10 bases between. The CDR3 reads CACDTGPGADKLIF. The CDR3 nucleotides read TGTGCCTGTGACACCGGACCGGGGGCCGATAAACTCATCTTT.

With regard to this clone: TCRdb's protein, taken from a much larger clone, differs from this DNA's translation at residue 12, likely owing to a read error; the protein displayed comes from the DNA. The chain combines TRDV2 with TRDJ1; D remains ambiguous. The J gene was missing in TCRdb and was found by matching the end of the DNA to germline. This CDR3 has 16 residues. The V gene's germline CDR1 is GEAIGNYY and CDR2 EKD. As DNA, the CDR3 is TGTGCCTGTGACACACACGGAGGTATTTACACCTATAAACTCATCTTT. It is translated as CACDTHGGIYTYKLIF.

Concerning this clone: TCRdb pairs this DNA with a much larger clone's protein that differs at residue 7, likely a read error; the protein shown was translated from the DNA. The chain links TRDV2 to TRDJ1, with 7 bases that match TRDD3. CDR1 and CDR2 from the germline V gene are GEAIGNYY and EKD. The CDR3 is 19 residues long. Unmatched junction bases numbered 18, after V lost 3 bases and J lost 0 bases. The CDR3 bases are TGTGCCTGTGACTCTCTAAATGGGGGACAGACTGAGTACACCGATAAACTCATCTTT. This encodes CACDSLNGGQTEYTDKLIF.

This clone was recorded a few times. A far larger clone is only one base removed, so a read error is likely. Other DNA sequences within the sample encode an identical CDR3. V usage is TRDV2 and J usage is TRDJ1; 9 positions agree with TRDD3. The J gene, absent from TCRdb, was called here by matching the DNA to germline. Per germline, CDR1 GEAIGNYY and CDR2 EKD. With 3 bases clipped from V and 0 bases from J, the junction kept 13 bases outside the gene matches. The CDR3 contains 18 residues. CDR3 loop: CACDPLLGDTRDTDKLIF. The CDR3 DNA is TGTGCCTGTGACCCCTTACTGGGGGACACGCGAGACACCGATAAACTCATCTTT.

This clone was counted a few times. TCRdb records a much larger clone's protein for this DNA, with a difference at residue 14 that likely arises from a read error; the protein given is the translation of the DNA. This rearrangement joins TRDV1 to TRDJ1; 13 bases agree with TRDD3. Germline CDR1 TSWWSYY, CDR2 QGS. The CDR3 contains 25 residues. The CDR3 reads CALTEKVPTGGYGRCGEQYTDKLIF. In nucleotides, the CDR3 is TGTGCCCTGACTGAAAAGGTACCAACTGGGGGATACGGGCGCTGTGGAGAACAATACACCGATAAACTCATCTTT.

Remarks on this clone: The TCRdb record carries a much larger clone's protein, which differs from this DNA's translation at residue 5; a read error is the likely cause, and the protein listed here is the DNA translation. The chain recombines TRDV1 with TRDJ2; possible D gene TRDD3, 7 bases. TCRdb does not report a J gene; here it was assigned by matching the DNA to germline references. The CDR3 covers 27 residues. The germline CDR1 and CDR2 sequences are TSWWSYY and QGS. V dropped 3 bases and J dropped 8 bases, with 52 bases sitting between them. Written as DNA, the CDR3 is TGTGCTCTTGGGGACAGCGGATCATTCCTAAGGAGGGGGATGGGGGGATCGAGGCCCGATGAAGCGGCACAACTCTTCTTT. Residues: CALGDSGSFLRRGMGGSRPDEAAQLFF.

This clone was counted between two and nine times. The translation of this DNA and the TCRdb protein of a much larger clone differ at residue 11, probably owing to a read error; the protein shown here is translated from the DNA. CDR3 sequence reads: CALGIPKYTDNLIF. DNA for the CDR3: TGTGCTCTTGGGATTCCCAAGTACACCGATAATCTCATCTTT. The V and J genes are TRDV1 and TRDJ1; the D is unclear. CDR1 TSWWSYY and CDR2 QGS come from the germline V gene. The CDR3 spans 14 residues.

The sample holds a few counts of this clone. TCRdb's listed protein matches a much larger clone and diverges from this DNA's translation at residue 14, likely through a read error; the protein shown comes from the DNA. The chain is built from TRDV1 and TRDJ1, with 12 bases that match TRDD3. TCRdb is silent on the J gene; assignment here came from matching the DNA to germline. Germline V gene data show CDR1 as TSWWSYY and CDR2 as QGS. Germline trimming cut 0 bases from V and 5 bases from J; bases unmatched to any gene: 13. There are 19 residues in the CDR3. The CDR3 loop is CALGELVRILGDTRDKLIF. For the CDR3, the DNA is TGTGCTCTTGGGGAACTGGTCCGAATACTGGGGGATACCAGGGATAAACTCATCTTT.

This clone has a handful of counts. The mismatch at residue 12 between this DNA's translation and the TCRdb protein of a much larger clone likely reflects a read error; the protein shown is translated from the DNA. This chain joins TRDV2 and TRDJ1; 9 bases align to TRDD3. As TCRdb names no J gene, one was assigned here on the basis of a DNA match to germline. The germline V gene has CDR1 GEAIGNYY and CDR2 EKD. The CDR3 runs to 16 residues. CDR3 sequence (DNA): TGTGCCTGTGACGCGATGGGGGATAGCTCCACCGGTAAACTCATCTTT. Translating it yields CACDAMGDSSTGKLIF.

There are a few counts of this clone. A far larger clone is one base from this, pointing to a likely read error. This CDR3 is also generated by other DNA sequences in the sample. CDR3 nucleotides: TGTGCCTGTGACACAAAGGGGGATCCTGGCGGTAAACTCATCTTT. This sequence encodes CACDTKGDPGGKLIF. V is TRDV2 and J is TRDJ1, with 7 bases that match TRDD3. TCRdb supplies no J gene; here it was assigned by aligning the nucleotide sequence to germline. CDR3 length: 15 residues. V trimming: 1 base; J trimming: 7 bases; junction bases outside the gene matches: 11. CDR1 GEAIGNYY and CDR2 EKD come from the germline V gene.

This clone was seen only a few times. A read error is the likely source, as a far larger clone sits one nucleotide away. This same CDR3 is encoded by further DNA sequences in the sample. V and J are TRDV2 and TRDJ3; 7 bases are a match to TRDD3. The junction had 8 bases not matched to a gene; V was cut back by 4 bases and J by 0 bases. This CDR3 is built from 18 residues. In germline, CDR1 is GEAIGNYY, CDR2 EKD. The DNA for the CDR3 is TGTGCCTGTGATGACGCTGGGGGCCCCTCCTGGGACACCCGACAGATGTTTTTC. As protein: CACDDAGGPSWDTRQMFF.

This clone has a handful of counts. The TCRdb record carries a much larger clone's protein, which differs from this DNA's translation at residue 6; a read error is the likely cause, and the protein listed here is the DNA translation. This chain links TRDV1 with TRDJ3; 8 bases align to TRDD3. Germline V gene lookup returns CDR1 TSWWSYY and CDR2 QGS. The CDR3 loop spans 22 amino acids. Trimming cost V 6 bases and J 0 bases; bases outside gene matches: 19. This chain's CDR3 is CALGFHHGPTGGGSWDTRQMFF. The DNA of the CDR3 is TGTGCTCTTGGCTTCCATCACGGGCCGACTGGGGGGGGCTCCTGGGACACCCGACAGATGTTTTTC.

On this clone: This DNA's translation differs at residue 15 from TCRdb's protein, which comes from a much larger clone; a read error is likely, and the protein shown is translated from the DNA. The chain has TRDV2 and TRDJ3; possible D gene TRDD3, 5 bases. TCRdb does not report a J gene; here it was assigned by matching the DNA to germline references. From germline, CDR1 is GEAIGNYY and CDR2 EKD. This CDR3 contains 18 residues. CDR3: CACDTVSGSSWDTRKMFF. As DNA, the CDR3 is TGTGCCTGTGACACCGTGAGTGGGAGCTCCTGGGACACCCGAAAGATGTTTTTC.

On this clone itself: The TCRdb protein comes from a much larger clone and disagrees with this DNA's translation at residue 10, likely due to a read error; the protein given here is derived from the DNA. The CDR3 bases are TGTGCTCTTGGGGGAGCGCTCGCCTTCCCATACCAGCACCGGGTCGACTCCTGGGACACCCGACAGATGTTTTTC. This codes for CALGGALAFPYQHRVDSWDTRQMFF. V usage is TRDV1 and J usage is TRDJ3; maybe TRDD2 (6 bases). TCRdb leaves out the J gene; it was filled in here by matching the DNA to germline. Germline V lookup: CDR1 TSWWSYY, CDR2 QGS. The CDR3 extends over 25 amino acids. Trimming took off 4 bases at V and 0 bases at J, with 34 bases between the two ends.

This clone was seen at least ten times. The J gene is TRDJ1, the V gene TRDV2; 13 nucleotides match TRDD3. From germline, CDR1 is GEAIGNYY and CDR2 EKD. V lost 4 bases and J lost 3; bases outside the gene matches: 7. The CDR3 totals 16 residues. The CDR3 sequence is CACDKLGDTGSDKLIF. CDR3 DNA sequence: TGTGCCTGTGATAAACTGGGGGATACGGGGTCCGATAAACTCATCTTT.